This TCR beta chain was sequenced for a study of blood T cells in healthy people across ages. Many counts were recorded for this clonotype. From germline, CDR1 is MNHNS and CDR2 SASEGT. The CDR3 runs 13 residues. The V end was cut by 4 bases, the J end by 5 bases, with 11 bases between. Primers used in a second PCR of roughly 7 to 12 cycles were a sample-barcoded 5' primer and a J-beta primer mix. From the 5' RACE reads, TCRdb called clonotypes with MiXCR, one entry per CDR3 protein. The data contain 710,000 or so distinct CDR3 sequences, about 20% of them singletons. The origin of this receptor is a man between 65 and 85 years old in good health. The V gene is TRBV6-1, the J gene TRBJ2-5; D unclear. Sequencing was carried out using blood. The CDR3 loop is CASSVYGRETQYF. The DNA of the CDR3 is TGTGCCAGCAGTGTTTACGGTCGGGAGACCCAGTACTTC.